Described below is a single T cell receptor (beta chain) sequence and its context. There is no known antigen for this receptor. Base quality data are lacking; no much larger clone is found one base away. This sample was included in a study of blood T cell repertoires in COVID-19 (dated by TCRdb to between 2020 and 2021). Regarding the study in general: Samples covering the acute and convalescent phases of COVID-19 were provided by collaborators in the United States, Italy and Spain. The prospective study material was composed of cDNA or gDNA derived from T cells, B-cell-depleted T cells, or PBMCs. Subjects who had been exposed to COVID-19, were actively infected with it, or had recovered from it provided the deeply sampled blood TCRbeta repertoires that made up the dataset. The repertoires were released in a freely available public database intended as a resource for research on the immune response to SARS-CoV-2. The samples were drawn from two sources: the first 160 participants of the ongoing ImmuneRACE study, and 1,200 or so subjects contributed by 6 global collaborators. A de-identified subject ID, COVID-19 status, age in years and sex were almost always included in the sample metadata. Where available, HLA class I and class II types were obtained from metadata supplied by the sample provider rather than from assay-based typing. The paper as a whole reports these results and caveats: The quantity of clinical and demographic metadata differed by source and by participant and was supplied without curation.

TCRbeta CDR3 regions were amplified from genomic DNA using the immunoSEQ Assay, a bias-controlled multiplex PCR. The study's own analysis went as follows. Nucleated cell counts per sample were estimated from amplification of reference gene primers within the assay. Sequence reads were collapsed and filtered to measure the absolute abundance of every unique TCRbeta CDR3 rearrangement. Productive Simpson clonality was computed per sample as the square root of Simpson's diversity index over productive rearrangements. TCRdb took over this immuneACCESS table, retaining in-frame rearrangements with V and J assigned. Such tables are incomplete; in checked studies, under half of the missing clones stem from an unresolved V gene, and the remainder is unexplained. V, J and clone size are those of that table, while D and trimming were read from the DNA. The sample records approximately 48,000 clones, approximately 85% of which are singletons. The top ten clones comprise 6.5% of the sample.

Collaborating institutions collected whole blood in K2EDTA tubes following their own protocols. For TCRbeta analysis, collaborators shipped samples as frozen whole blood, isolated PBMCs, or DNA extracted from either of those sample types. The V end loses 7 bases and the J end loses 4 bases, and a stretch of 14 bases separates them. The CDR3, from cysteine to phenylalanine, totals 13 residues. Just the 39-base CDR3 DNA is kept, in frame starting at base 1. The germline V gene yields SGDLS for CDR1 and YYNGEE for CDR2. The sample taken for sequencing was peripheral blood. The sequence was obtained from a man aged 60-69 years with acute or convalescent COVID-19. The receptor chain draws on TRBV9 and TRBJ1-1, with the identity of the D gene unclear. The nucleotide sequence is TGTGCCAGCCGCCAGGCTCAAGGCACTGAAGCTTTCTTT. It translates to CASRQAQGTEAFF.